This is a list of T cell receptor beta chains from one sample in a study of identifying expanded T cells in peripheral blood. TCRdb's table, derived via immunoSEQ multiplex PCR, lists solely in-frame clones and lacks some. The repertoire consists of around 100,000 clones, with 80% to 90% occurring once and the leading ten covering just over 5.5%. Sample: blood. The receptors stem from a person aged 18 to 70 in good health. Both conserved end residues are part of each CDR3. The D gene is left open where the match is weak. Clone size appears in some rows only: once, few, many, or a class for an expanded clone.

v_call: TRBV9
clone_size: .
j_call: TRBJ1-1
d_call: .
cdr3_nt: TGTGCCAGCAGCGTAGGAGTGGGAGGGTACACTGAAGCTTTCTTT
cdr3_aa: CASSVGVGGYTEAFF

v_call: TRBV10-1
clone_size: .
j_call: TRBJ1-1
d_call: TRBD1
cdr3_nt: TGCGCCAGCAGTCAAGACAGGGGGCAAACTGAAGCTTTCTTT
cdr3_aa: CASSQDRGQTEAFF

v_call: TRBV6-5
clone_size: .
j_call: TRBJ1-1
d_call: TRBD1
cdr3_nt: TGTGCCAGCAGGAGGACAGGGGAAGCTTTCTTT
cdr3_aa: CASRRTGEAFF

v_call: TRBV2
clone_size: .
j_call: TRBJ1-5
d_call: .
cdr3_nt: TGTGCCAGCGGGTTGATTAGCCATCAGCCCCAGCATTTT
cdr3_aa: CASGLISHQPQHF

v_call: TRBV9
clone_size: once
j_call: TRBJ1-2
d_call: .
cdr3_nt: TGTGCCAGCAGTTCCAGAGGCGGCTACACCTTC
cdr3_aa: CASSSRGGYTF

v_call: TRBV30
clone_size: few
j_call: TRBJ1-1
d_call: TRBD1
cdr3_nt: TGTGCCTGGAGTTATACAGGGGGCACTGAAGCTTTCTTT
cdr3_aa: CAWSYTGGTEAFF

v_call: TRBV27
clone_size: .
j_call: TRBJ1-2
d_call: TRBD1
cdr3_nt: TGTGCCAGCAGTTTAGCCCGGGGGGACAGCTATGGCTACACCTTC
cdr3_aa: CASSLARGDSYGYTF

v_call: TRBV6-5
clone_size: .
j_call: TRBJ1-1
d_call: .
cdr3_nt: TGTGCCAGCAGTTACGGGGGGCACACTGAAGCTTTCTTT
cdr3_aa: CASSYGGHTEAFF

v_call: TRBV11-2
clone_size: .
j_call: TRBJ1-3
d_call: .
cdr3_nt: TGTGCCAGCAGCTTAGGGCGGTCTGGAAACACCATATATTTT
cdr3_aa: CASSLGRSGNTIYF

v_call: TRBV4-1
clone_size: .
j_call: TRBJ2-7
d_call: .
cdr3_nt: TGCGCCAGCAGCCAAACAGAGAACTACGAGCAGTACTTC
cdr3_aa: CASSQTENYEQYF